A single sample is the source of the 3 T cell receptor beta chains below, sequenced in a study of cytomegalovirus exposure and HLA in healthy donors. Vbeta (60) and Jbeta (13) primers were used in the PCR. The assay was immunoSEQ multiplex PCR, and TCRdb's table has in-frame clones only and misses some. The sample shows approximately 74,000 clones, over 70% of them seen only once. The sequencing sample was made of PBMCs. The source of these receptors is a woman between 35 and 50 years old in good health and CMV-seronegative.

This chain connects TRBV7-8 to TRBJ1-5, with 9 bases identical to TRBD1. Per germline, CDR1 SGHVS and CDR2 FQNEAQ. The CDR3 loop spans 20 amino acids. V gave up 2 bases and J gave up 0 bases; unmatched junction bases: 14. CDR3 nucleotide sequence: TGTGCCAGCAGCTTAACCGGACAGGGGATGCTCGGGTATAGCAATCAGCCCCAGCATTTT. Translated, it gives CASSLTGQGMLGYSNQPQHF.

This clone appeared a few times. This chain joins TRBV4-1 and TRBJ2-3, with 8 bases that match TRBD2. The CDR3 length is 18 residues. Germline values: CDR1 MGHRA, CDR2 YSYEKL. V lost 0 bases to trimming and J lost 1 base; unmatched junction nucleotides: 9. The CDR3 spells CASSQDGTRGVGTDTQYF. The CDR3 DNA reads TGCGCCAGCAGCCAAGACGGGACTAGAGGAGTCGGCACAGATACGCAGTATTTT.

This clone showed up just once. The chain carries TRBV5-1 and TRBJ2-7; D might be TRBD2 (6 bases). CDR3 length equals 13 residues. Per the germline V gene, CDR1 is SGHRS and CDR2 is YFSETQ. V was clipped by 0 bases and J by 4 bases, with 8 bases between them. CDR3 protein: CASSLAGVYEQYF. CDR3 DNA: TGCGCCAGCAGCTTGGCGGGGGTGTACGAGCAGTACTTC.